Listed below are T cell receptor beta chains from one sample, sequenced in a study of blood T cell repertoires in COVID-19. Profiling relied on immunoSEQ multiplex PCR, and the TCRdb table lists in-frame clones only, not all of them. The table has a few hundred thousand clones, roughly 85% seen once. The sample consisted of peripheral blood. These TCRs come from a woman younger than 45 with active or convalescent COVID-19. Each CDR3 is given with its conserved first and last residue. A D gene is named only where the DNA matches it firmly. Clone size, where shown, is once, few, many, or a class for clones that have expanded.

once | TRBJ2-1 | TRBD2 | TRBV7-2 | TGTGCCAGCAGCTTAATGACTAGCGGGGGGGCTGAGCAGTTCTTC | CASSLMTSGGAEQFF
- | TRBJ2-7 | TRBD1 | TRBV7-9 | TGTGCCAGCAGCTTCCAGGGGGCCTACGAGCAGTACTTC | CASSFQGAYEQYF
- | TRBJ2-2 | - | TRBV2 | TGTGCCAGCGGAAGACAGTTCGCGAACACCGGGGAGCTGTTTTTT | CASGRQFANTGELFF
- | TRBJ1-5 | TRBD1 | TRBV27 | TGTGCCAGCAGCTCATCGACAGGGCAGCCCCAGCATTTT | CASSSSTGQPQHF
- | TRBJ1-5 | - | TRBV7-2 | TGTGCCAGCAGCTCAAGGGGGGGGGACCAGCCCCAGCATTTT | CASSSRGGDQPQHF
- | TRBJ2-3 | TRBD2 | TRBV7-2 | TGTGCCAGCAGCTTATCCCTAGCGGGGGGGCCAGATACGCAGTATTTT | CASSLSLAGGPDTQYF
- | TRBJ1-2 | TRBD1 | TRBV19 | TGTGCCAGTAGTCCCGCAGGGGGGATAGCTAACTATGGCTACACCTTC | CASSPAGGIANYGYTF
- | TRBJ2-5 | TRBD1 | TRBV5-1 | TGCGCCAGCAGCTTGCAAGGACAGGGAGAGACCCAGTACTTC | CASSLQGQGETQYF
- | TRBJ2-7 | - | TRBV27 | TGTGCCAGCAGTTTATCCGGACACTTAGACGAGCAGTACTTC | CASSLSGHLDEQYF
- | TRBJ1-6 | - | TRBV5-1 | TGCGCCAGCAGCTTGGAGGGGCTACCTAATTCACCCCTCCACTTT | CASSLEGLPNSPLHF
- | TRBJ1-4 | - | TRBV2 | TGTGCCAGCAGTAACAGGCTAAGCAATGAAAAACTGTTTTTT | CASSNRLSNEKLFF
- | TRBJ1-6 | - | TRBV27 | TGTGCCAGCAGTTTCCCAGGGGTGAATTCACCCCTCCACTTT | CASSFPGVNSPLHF
- | TRBJ1-2 | - | TRBV28 | TGTGCCAGCAGCAAGACAGATCGTCTGCTCTATGGCTACACCTTC | CASSKTDRLLYGYTF
- | TRBJ1-5 | - | TRBV7-2 | TGTGCCAGCAGCCCCCGGACAATTAACCCAAATCAGCCCCAGCATTTT | CASSPRTINPNQPQHF
- | TRBJ2-7 | TRBD2 | TRBV7-6 | TGTGCCAGCAGCTTAATCCGTTCGGGGGGGGCGATGCACGAGCAGTACTTC | CASSLIRSGGAMHEQYF
- | TRBJ1-6 | - | TRBV7-3 | TGTGCCAGCAGCTTAGCAGGGTTGGGTTCACCCCTCCACTTT | CASSLAGLGSPLHF
- | TRBJ1-2 | - | TRBV21-1 | TGTGCCAGCAGCAAAACACCAAACAGGGTGAACTATGGCTACACCTTC | CASSKTPNRVNYGYTF
- | TRBJ1-2 | TRBD1 | TRBV29-1 | TGCAGCGTCACAGGGGGCCCTCGGAAAGGCTACACCTTC | CSVTGGPRKGYTF
- | TRBJ2-1 | TRBD1 | TRBV5-1 | TGCGCCAGCAGCCGGACAGGTGGAACCAATGAGCAGTTCTTC | CASSRTGGTNEQFF
many | TRBJ2-3 | TRBD2 | TRBV6-1 | TGTGCCAGCAGTGAAGCGCTAGCGGGGGGGCCAGATACGCAGTATTTT | CASSEALAGGPDTQYF
- | TRBJ1-6 | - | TRBV23-1 | TGCGCCAGCAGTCAATCTGGGGGGAGCGTGGGGTCACCCCTCCACTTT | CASSQSGGSVGSPLHF
- | TRBJ2-5 | - | TRBV24-1 | TGTGCCACCAGTGATTTGAACCCAGGAAAAGAGACCCAGTACTTC | CATSDLNPGKETQYF
- | TRBJ1-1 | - | TRBV5-5 | TGTGCCAGCAGCTTGGCGGGACAAACAGAAGCTTTCTTT | CASSLAGQTEAFF
- | TRBJ1-2 | - | TRBV19 | TGTGCCAGTAGTATTTTAAGCCGAAACTATGGCTACACCTTC | CASSILSRNYGYTF
- | TRBJ1-1 | - | TRBV28 | TGTGCCAGCATCCCTTGGGGGGGAAAAGACACTGAAGCTTTCTTT | CASIPWGGKDTEAFF
- | TRBJ1-6 | - | TRBV3-1/TRBV3-2 | TGTGCCATTTATGCAACCCGGGATTCACCCCTCCACTTT | CAIYATRDSPLHF
- | TRBJ1-1 | - | TRBV27 | TGTGCCAGCAGTTTAGCAGGTCATGGGACTGAAGCTTTCTTT | CASSLAGHGTEAFF
- | TRBJ1-5 | - | TRBV7-9 | TGTGCCAGCAGCTTAGGTCTTCCAGGATACAATCAGCCCCAGCATTTT | CASSLGLPGYNQPQHF
- | TRBJ1-2 | TRBD1 | TRBV19 | TGTGCCAGTAGTATAGATCCGACAGGGAACTATGGCTACACCTTC | CASSIDPTGNYGYTF
- | TRBJ1-4 | - | TRBV19 | TGTGCCAGTTCGAGAGGGATTTTTTCGGGTGAAAAACTGTTTTTT | CASSRGIFSGEKLFF
- | TRBJ1-1 | TRBD1 | TRBV30 | TGTGCCTGGAGTGTAGGACAGGGTAACACTGAAGCTTTCTTT | CAWSVGQGNTEAFF
- | TRBJ2-3 | TRBD1 | TRBV19 | TGTGCCAGTAGGCGGGACAGGAGCACAGATACGCAGTATTTT | CASRRDRSTDTQYF
- | TRBJ2-5 | - | TRBV30 | TGTGCCTGGAACCCAGGGGTCGGTCAAGAGACCCAGTACTTC | CAWNPGVGQETQYF
- | TRBJ2-1 | TRBD2 | TRBV9 | TGTGCCAGCAGCGATAGCGGGGGGGCCCTCAATGAGCAGTTCTTC | CASSDSGGALNEQFF
- | TRBJ1-3 | - | TRBV12-3/TRBV12-4 | TGTGCCAGCAGTTTGAGGGGAAACACCATATATTTT | CASSLRGNTIYF
- | TRBJ2-7 | TRBD1 | TRBV6-2/TRBV6-3 | TGTGCCAGCAGTTACGGGACAGGGGGCGACGAGCAGTACTTC | CASSYGTGGDEQYF
- | TRBJ2-1 | TRBD2 | TRBV19 | TGTGCCAGTAGTCAGGGACTAGCGGGGGGGACTTACAATGAGCAGTTCTTC | CASSQGLAGGTYNEQFF